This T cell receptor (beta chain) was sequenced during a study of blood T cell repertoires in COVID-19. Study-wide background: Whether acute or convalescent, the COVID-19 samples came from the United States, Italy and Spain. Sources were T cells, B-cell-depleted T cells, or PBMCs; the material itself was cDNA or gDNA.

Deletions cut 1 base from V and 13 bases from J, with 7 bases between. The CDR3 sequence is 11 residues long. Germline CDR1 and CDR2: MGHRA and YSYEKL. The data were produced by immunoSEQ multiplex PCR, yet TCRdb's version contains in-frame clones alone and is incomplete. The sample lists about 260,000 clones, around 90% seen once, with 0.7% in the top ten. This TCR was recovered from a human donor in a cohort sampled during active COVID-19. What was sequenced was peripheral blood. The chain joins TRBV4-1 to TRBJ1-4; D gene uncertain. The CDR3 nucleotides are TGCGCCAGCAGCCAAGGCCGAGGACTGTTTTTT. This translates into CASSQGRGLFF.